These T cell receptor beta chains were read from a single sample in a study of graft-versus-host responses after intestinal transplantation. Assay used: immunoSEQ multiplex PCR; TCRdb lists only in-frame clones, some missing. Among around 45,000 clones, over 85% were seen once, and the ten largest hold 1.6%. The sample was PBMCs, taken around 48 weeks after intestinal transplant. The receptors were sampled from a human patient who received an intestinal transplant, so some T cells may come from the graft donor. The CDR3 runs from the conserved cysteine through the conserved F or W. Fields, in order: V gene, J gene, D gene, clone size, CDR3 protein, CDR3 DNA. The D gene is left open where the match is weak. Rows give clone size only sometimes, using once, few, many, or a class for an expanded clone.

v_gene: TRBV15; j_gene: TRBJ1-1; d_gene: -; abundance: once; CDR3aa: CATSSGTYTEAFF; CDR3nt: TGTGCCACCAGCTCAGGCACATACACTGAAGCTTTCTTT
v_gene: TRBV4-2; j_gene: TRBJ2-1; d_gene: -; abundance: -; CDR3aa: CASSRGGPYEQFF; CDR3nt: TGTGCCAGCAGCCGGGGGGGCCCCTATGAGCAGTTCTTC
v_gene: TRBV9; j_gene: TRBJ2-7; d_gene: TRBD1; abundance: -; CDR3aa: CASSPSGQGIYEQYF; CDR3nt: TGTGCCAGCAGCCCATCGGGACAGGGAATCTACGAGCAGTACTTC
v_gene: TRBV7-7; j_gene: TRBJ2-3; d_gene: -; abundance: once; CDR3aa: CASSLEGRPDTQYF; CDR3nt: TGTGCCAGCAGCTTAGAAGGTCGTCCGGATACGCAGTATTTT
v_gene: TRBV5-1; j_gene: TRBJ2-2; d_gene: -; abundance: -; CDR3aa: CASSSSANTGELFF; CDR3nt: TGCGCCAGCAGTTCGAGCGCGAACACCGGGGAGCTGTTTTTT
v_gene: TRBV28; j_gene: TRBJ2-7; d_gene: -; abundance: -; CDR3aa: CASSLLSSYEQYF; CDR3nt: TGTGCCAGCAGTTTGTTGAGCTCCTACGAGCAGTACTTC
v_gene: TRBV6-5; j_gene: TRBJ2-1; d_gene: -; abundance: -; CDR3aa: CASSYTQGNEQFF; CDR3nt: TGTGCCAGCAGTTACACGCAGGGAAATGAGCAGTTCTTC
v_gene: TRBV6-4; j_gene: TRBJ2-3; d_gene: TRBD2; abundance: -; CDR3aa: CASSAAGGSDTQYF; CDR3nt: TGTGCCAGCAGTGCGGCGGGAGGTTCAGATACGCAGTATTTT
v_gene: TRBV29-1; j_gene: TRBJ2-7; d_gene: TRBD1; abundance: -; CDR3aa: CSVERQGSSYEQYF; CDR3nt: TGCAGCGTTGAAAGACAGGGGTCCTCCTACGAGCAGTACTTC
v_gene: TRBV19; j_gene: TRBJ2-5; d_gene: TRBD1; abundance: -; CDR3aa: CASSDRVEETQYF; CDR3nt: TGTGCCAGTAGCGACAGGGTAGAAGAGACCCAGTACTTC
v_gene: TRBV7-9; j_gene: TRBJ2-7; d_gene: -; abundance: -; CDR3aa: CASSLVQKEDEQYF; CDR3nt: TGTGCCAGCAGCTTGGTGCAGAAAGAGGACGAGCAGTACTTC
v_gene: TRBV4-1; j_gene: TRBJ1-6; d_gene: TRBD1; abundance: once; CDR3aa: CASSRQGVLSNSPLHF; CDR3nt: TGCGCCAGCAGCCGACAGGGGGTTCTTTCTAATTCACCCCTCCACTTT
v_gene: TRBV5-1; j_gene: TRBJ2-7; d_gene: -; abundance: -; CDR3aa: CASSPDGPYEQYF; CDR3nt: TGCGCCAGCAGCCCCGACGGACCCTACGAGCAGTACTTC
v_gene: TRBV4-1; j_gene: TRBJ2-1; d_gene: -; abundance: -; CDR3aa: CASSQLGNEQFF; CDR3nt: TGCGCCAGCAGCCAGTTGGGCAATGAGCAGTTCTTC
v_gene: TRBV7-6; j_gene: TRBJ2-1; d_gene: TRBD2; abundance: once; CDR3aa: CASSSSSGAESSYNEQFF; CDR3nt: TGTGCCAGCAGCTCGTCTAGCGGGGCTGAGAGCTCCTACAATGAGCAGTTCTTC
v_gene: TRBV19; j_gene: TRBJ2-2; d_gene: -; abundance: -; CDR3aa: CASRAGVGELFF; CDR3nt: TGTGCCAGTAGGGCCGGAGTAGGGGAGCTGTTTTTT
v_gene: TRBV5-1; j_gene: TRBJ1-4; d_gene: -; abundance: -; CDR3aa: CASSIGQPNEKLFF; CDR3nt: TGCGCCAGCAGCATAGGACAGCCAAATGAAAAACTGTTTTTT
v_gene: TRBV7-3; j_gene: TRBJ2-6; d_gene: TRBD1; abundance: -; CDR3aa: CASSLGAGDRGGSGANVLTF; CDR3nt: TGTGCCAGCAGCTTAGGGGCGGGGGACAGGGGAGGTTCTGGGGCCAACGTCCTGACTTTC
v_gene: TRBV11-2; j_gene: TRBJ1-1; d_gene: -; abundance: -; CDR3aa: CASSSKNYRVTEAFF; CDR3nt: TGTGCCAGCAGCTCCAAAAACTACAGGGTTACTGAAGCTTTCTTT
v_gene: TRBV11-1; j_gene: TRBJ2-5; d_gene: TRBD1; abundance: once; CDR3aa: CASSLGYRGFETQYF; CDR3nt: TGTGCCAGCAGCTTAGGGTACAGGGGTTTCGAGACCCAGTACTTC
v_gene: TRBV6-5; j_gene: TRBJ2-7; d_gene: -; abundance: -; CDR3aa: CASSYSDRTYEQYF; CDR3nt: TGTGCCAGCAGTTACTCGGACCGAACCTACGAGCAGTACTTC
v_gene: TRBV18; j_gene: TRBJ2-5; d_gene: -; abundance: once; CDR3aa: CASSSRTGETQYF; CDR3nt: TGTGCCAGCTCAAGTCGAACGGGGGAGACCCAGTACTTC
v_gene: TRBV6-1; j_gene: TRBJ2-7; d_gene: -; abundance: -; CDR3aa: CASSEAPQRDEQYF; CDR3nt: TGTGCCAGCAGTGAAGCGCCCCAGAGGGACGAGCAGTACTTC
v_gene: TRBV5-1; j_gene: TRBJ2-3; d_gene: -; abundance: -; CDR3aa: CASSLGRKASTDTQYF; CDR3nt: TGCGCCAGCAGCTTGGGGAGGAAGGCGTCCACAGATACGCAGTATTTT
v_gene: TRBV10-3; j_gene: TRBJ1-2; d_gene: -; abundance: -; CDR3aa: CASWDQGSLNYGYTF; CDR3nt: TGTGCCAGCTGGGACCAAGGCAGCCTCAACTATGGCTACACCTTC
v_gene: TRBV15; j_gene: TRBJ2-5; d_gene: -; abundance: -; CDR3aa: CATGADRTPETQYF; CDR3nt: TGTGCCACTGGGGCGGACAGAACCCCCGAGACCCAGTACTTC
v_gene: TRBV6-1; j_gene: TRBJ1-2; d_gene: -; abundance: -; CDR3aa: CASTRTGNYGYTF; CDR3nt: TGTGCCAGCACCAGGACGGGGAACTATGGCTACACCTTC
v_gene: TRBV10-2; j_gene: TRBJ2-3; d_gene: TRBD2; abundance: -; CDR3aa: CATAGTSVADTQYF; CDR3nt: TGCGCCACAGCCGGGACTAGCGTAGCAGATACGCAGTATTTT
v_gene: TRBV10-1; j_gene: TRBJ1-3; d_gene: -; abundance: few; CDR3aa: CASSADISGNTIYF; CDR3nt: TGCGCCAGCAGTGCCGACATCTCTGGAAACACCATATATTTT
v_gene: TRBV20-1; j_gene: TRBJ2-1; d_gene: -; abundance: -; CDR3aa: CSAPRHDEQFF; CDR3nt: TGCAGTGCCCCCCGGCACGATGAGCAGTTCTTC
v_gene: TRBV4-1; j_gene: TRBJ1-1; d_gene: -; abundance: -; CDR3aa: CASSLETFPMNTEAFF; CDR3nt: TGCGCCAGCAGCCTGGAGACATTTCCCATGAACACTGAAGCTTTCTTT
v_gene: TRBV11-2; j_gene: TRBJ2-7; d_gene: -; abundance: -; CDR3aa: CASSAPGTYEQYF; CDR3nt: TGTGCCAGCAGCGCCCCGGGGACCTACGAGCAGTACTTC
v_gene: TRBV10-1; j_gene: TRBJ2-1; d_gene: -; abundance: once; CDR3aa: CASSPTGTLYNEQFF; CDR3nt: TGCGCCAGCAGTCCTACCGGGACCTTATACAATGAGCAGTTCTTC
v_gene: TRBV2; j_gene: TRBJ1-4; d_gene: -; abundance: -; CDR3aa: CASSNDNEKLFF; CDR3nt: TGTGCCAGCAGTAACGATAATGAAAAACTGTTTTTT
v_gene: TRBV18; j_gene: TRBJ2-5; d_gene: -; abundance: -; CDR3aa: CASSKDYQETQYF; CDR3nt: TGTGCCAGCTCAAAAGACTACCAAGAGACCCAGTACTTC
v_gene: TRBV7-3; j_gene: TRBJ2-3; d_gene: -; abundance: -; CDR3aa: CASSLVGGTSTDTQYF; CDR3nt: TGTGCCAGCAGCTTAGTTGGGGGGACCAGCACAGATACGCAGTATTTT
v_gene: TRBV11-3; j_gene: TRBJ2-3; d_gene: -; abundance: once; CDR3aa: CASREPEPYTQYF; CDR3nt: TGTGCCAGCAGGGAGCCCGAACCATATACGCAGTATTTT
v_gene: TRBV6-4; j_gene: TRBJ1-6; d_gene: -; abundance: -; CDR3aa: CASSEEHRGDSPLHF; CDR3nt: TGTGCCAGCAGTGAAGAACACCGGGGGGATTCACCCCTCCACTTT
v_gene: TRBV18; j_gene: TRBJ1-6; d_gene: -; abundance: -; CDR3aa: CASSPLNRDPVGNSPLHF; CDR3nt: TGTGCCAGCTCACCTCTGAACCGGGACCCTGTGGGGAATTCACCCCTCCACTTT
v_gene: TRBV19; j_gene: TRBJ2-7; d_gene: TRBD2; abundance: -; CDR3aa: CASSMGRTSGSSYEQYF; CDR3nt: TGTGCCAGTAGTATGGGTAGGACTAGCGGGAGCTCCTACGAGCAGTACTTC
v_gene: TRBV2; j_gene: TRBJ1-1; d_gene: -; abundance: -; CDR3aa: CASSDGGSFEAFF; CDR3nt: TGTGCCAGCAGTGACGGTGGAAGTTTCGAAGCTTTCTTT
v_gene: TRBV11-2; j_gene: TRBJ1-1; d_gene: -; abundance: -; CDR3aa: CASSTIAGKANTEAFF; CDR3nt: TGTGCCAGCAGCACCATCGCAGGGAAGGCGAACACTGAAGCTTTCTTT
v_gene: TRBV10-3; j_gene: TRBJ1-1; d_gene: -; abundance: once; CDR3aa: CAIRGTWMNTEAFF; CDR3nt: TGTGCCATCCGGGGGACGTGGATGAACACTGAAGCTTTCTTT
v_gene: TRBV6-5; j_gene: TRBJ1-5; d_gene: -; abundance: -; CDR3aa: CASSPGHPQPQHF; CDR3nt: TGTGCCAGCAGTCCCGGACACCCTCAGCCCCAGCATTTT
v_gene: TRBV5-4; j_gene: TRBJ2-7; d_gene: -; abundance: -; CDR3aa: CASSSKQGYEQYF; CDR3nt: TGTGCCAGCAGCTCGAAACAGGGCTACGAGCAGTACTTC
v_gene: TRBV28; j_gene: TRBJ2-7; d_gene: -; abundance: -; CDR3aa: CASSYKREQYF; CDR3nt: TGTGCCAGCAGTTACAAGAGGGAGCAGTACTTC
v_gene: TRBV4-3; j_gene: TRBJ2-2; d_gene: TRBD1; abundance: -; CDR3aa: CASSRGQGAGTGELFF; CDR3nt: TGCGCCAGCAGCCGCGGACAGGGGGCCGGCACCGGGGAGCTGTTTTTT
v_gene: TRBV28; j_gene: TRBJ1-5; d_gene: -; abundance: -; CDR3aa: CASSSPSRTRNQPQHF; CDR3nt: TGTGCCAGCAGTTCCCCATCGCGGACGCGAAATCAGCCCCAGCATTTT